This T cell receptor beta chain stems from a study of cytomegalovirus exposure and HLA in healthy donors. Across the study: The roughly 120 validation repertoires, a later analysis reported, used the same platform as the approximately 650 first-cohort repertoires.

Concerning this clone: Its antigen is currently unknown.

Per the germline V gene, CDR1 is MNHEY and CDR2 is SVGAGI. This CDR3 region has 14 residues. The ends were cut back, 6 bases at V and 3 bases at J, with 14 bases in the middle. TCRdb's copy holds only in-frame clones and misses some; the assay was immunoSEQ multiplex PCR. The table records about 330,000 clones, about nine tenths of them present only once. Study-wide points: There were some 150 TCR beta chains listed as cytomegalovirus-associated. Most TCR sequences were rare, but some public TCRs occurred in many donors.

Sequenced input: PBMCs. The receptor was derived from a woman younger than 30 in good health and CMV-seronegative. The chain uses TRBV6-5 and TRBJ1-2; tentative D call: TRBD1 (5 bases). CDR3 amino acids: CASSYASGYYGYTF. The CDR3 nucleotides read TGTGCCAGCAGCTACGCCTCAGGGTACTATGGCTACACCTTC.